A selection of T cell receptor beta chains follows, all from one sample in a study of blood T cells in healthy people across ages. TCRdb passed the 5' RACE reads through MiXCR, listing each CDR3 protein once. Of 660,000 or so distinct CDR3 sequences detected, roughly three fifths appear once; the ten largest clones hold 35% to 40%. The sequencing sample was made of blood. The source of these receptors is a man aged 55 to 70 in good health. Each CDR3 is given with its conserved first and last residue. The D gene is left open where the match is weak. Rows give clone size only sometimes, using once, few, many, or a class for an expanded clone.

J: TRBJ2-6; V: TRBV6-6; D: NA; size: NA; DNA: TGTGCCAGCAGACCTAGGGCGGACTCTGGGGCCAACGTCCTGACTTTC; CDR3: CASRPRADSGANVLTF
J: TRBJ2-5; V: TRBV24-1; D: NA; size: few; DNA: TGTGCCACCAGTGACGCCACAGGGTTCGCGGAGACCCAGTACTTC; CDR3: CATSDATGFAETQYF
J: TRBJ2-3; V: TRBV2; D: TRBD1; size: NA; DNA: TGTGCCAGCAGTGGCCCCGGGGACAGTCTTAAGTTCACAGATACGCAGTATTTT; CDR3: CASSGPGDSLKFTDTQYF
J: TRBJ2-7; V: TRBV13; D: NA; size: NA; DNA: TGTGCCAGCGCCACAGGGGGGGCGGGCGAGCAGTACTTC; CDR3: CASATGGAGEQYF
J: TRBJ1-2; V: TRBV29-1; D: NA; size: NA; DNA: TGCAGCGTTGAAGCCCCGGGGTGGTATGGCTACACCTTC; CDR3: CSVEAPGWYGYTF
J: TRBJ1-2; V: TRBV11-2; D: NA; size: few; DNA: TGTGCCAGCAGCTTAGAGGCCAGCCCCTATGGCTACACCTTC; CDR3: CASSLEASPYGYTF
J: TRBJ2-1; V: TRBV10-3; D: NA; size: few; DNA: TGTGCCATCAGTGAGTCTAGCGGATACTACAATGAGCAGTTCTTC; CDR3: CAISESSGYYNEQFF
J: TRBJ2-7; V: TRBV6-1; D: NA; size: few; DNA: TGTGCCAGCAAACTATTAAGCTCCTACGAGCAGTACTTC; CDR3: CASKLLSSYEQYF
J: TRBJ2-5; V: TRBV7-2; D: TRBD1; size: many; DNA: TGTGCCAGCAGCCAGACAGGGGGAGAGACCCAGTACTTC; CDR3: CASSQTGGETQYF
J: TRBJ1-5; V: TRBV20-1; D: NA; size: many; DNA: TGCAGTGCTGCATCCTACAATCAGCCCCAGCATTTT; CDR3: CSAASYNQPQHF
J: TRBJ2-5; V: TRBV5-1; D: TRBD1; size: few; DNA: TGCGCCAGCAGCTTCCTTTCGAGACAGGGCCAAGAGACCCAGTACTTC; CDR3: CASSFLSRQGQETQYF
J: TRBJ2-1; V: TRBV20-1; D: TRBD2; size: NA; DNA: TGCAGTGCTAGAGATCAGCGGCGGGGGGACCTATACAATGAGCAGTTCTTC; CDR3: CSARDQRRGDLYNEQFF
J: TRBJ2-7; V: TRBV9; D: NA; size: NA; DNA: TGTGCCAGCAGCGTAGGTTGGAATCGTAGGGAGCAGTACTTC; CDR3: CASSVGWNRREQYF
J: TRBJ1-4; V: TRBV29-1; D: TRBD1; size: NA; DNA: TGCAGCGCCTTTGGGACAGGGAATCCAGGGGCGAATGAAAAACTGTTTTTT; CDR3: CSAFGTGNPGANEKLFF
J: TRBJ2-1; V: TRBV5-1; D: TRBD1; size: NA; DNA: TGCGCCAGCAGCTGGGGGACAGGGGCTTACAATGAGCAGTTCTTC; CDR3: CASSWGTGAYNEQFF
J: TRBJ2-7; V: TRBV6-5; D: TRBD2; size: NA; DNA: TGTGCCAGCAGTTACAATCAAGGGGGACTAGCCGGGTACTACGAGCAGTACTTC; CDR3: CASSYNQGGLAGYYEQYF
J: TRBJ2-1; V: TRBV28; D: NA; size: NA; DNA: TGTGCCAGCAGTTTAAGCCAGGGAACGTACAATGAGCAGTTCTTC; CDR3: CASSLSQGTYNEQFF
J: TRBJ2-5; V: TRBV3-1; D: TRBD1; size: NA; DNA: TGTGCCAGCAGCCAAGATCGGACAGGGGGCGAGGAGACCCAGTACTTC; CDR3: CASSQDRTGGEETQYF
J: TRBJ1-1; V: TRBV20-1; D: TRBD1; size: NA; DNA: TGCAGTGCTAGAAGGGACAGGGCGGACACTGAAGCTTTCTTT; CDR3: CSARRDRADTEAFF
J: TRBJ1-2; V: TRBV28; D: TRBD1; size: NA; DNA: TGTGCCAGCACCACTGCCGGGACAGGAAACTATGGCTACACCTTC; CDR3: CASTTAGTGNYGYTF
J: TRBJ2-5; V: TRBV12-3/TRBV12-4; D: NA; size: few; DNA: TGTGCCAGCAGTTTACGCAGGGGTGGAATTGTGACCCAGTACTTC; CDR3: CASSLRRGGIVTQYF
J: TRBJ2-7; V: TRBV5-8; D: NA; size: NA; DNA: TGTGCCAGCGACAGGCGGGTAACCTACGAGCAGTACTTC; CDR3: CASDRRVTYEQYF
J: TRBJ2-7; V: TRBV4-1; D: TRBD1; size: few; DNA: TGCGCCAGCAGCCCCCGGGACAGGGGATGGGACGAGCAGTACTTC; CDR3: CASSPRDRGWDEQYF
J: TRBJ2-1; V: TRBV6-2/TRBV6-3; D: NA; size: once; DNA: TGTGCCAGCAGTTTTGGAGGGGGACGGAAAGAGACCCAGTTCTTC; CDR3: CASSFGGGRKETQFF
J: TRBJ2-6; V: TRBV29-1; D: TRBD1; size: few; DNA: TGCAGCGTGTCTGGACAGGGCCTCTCCTCTGGGGCCAACGTCCTGACTTTC; CDR3: CSVSGQGLSSGANVLTF
J: TRBJ2-3; V: TRBV14; D: TRBD1; size: NA; DNA: TGTGCCAGCAGCCGGGACAGGGACGCAGATACGCAGTATTTT; CDR3: CASSRDRDADTQYF
J: TRBJ1-4; V: TRBV28; D: NA; size: NA; DNA: TGTGCCAGCAGGGCCGTCACGAAAAAACTGTTTTTT; CDR3: CASRAVTKKLFF
J: TRBJ2-1; V: TRBV6-1; D: NA; size: few; DNA: TGTGCCAGCAGTGAGCAGGGGATTTACAATGAGCAGTTCTTC; CDR3: CASSEQGIYNEQFF